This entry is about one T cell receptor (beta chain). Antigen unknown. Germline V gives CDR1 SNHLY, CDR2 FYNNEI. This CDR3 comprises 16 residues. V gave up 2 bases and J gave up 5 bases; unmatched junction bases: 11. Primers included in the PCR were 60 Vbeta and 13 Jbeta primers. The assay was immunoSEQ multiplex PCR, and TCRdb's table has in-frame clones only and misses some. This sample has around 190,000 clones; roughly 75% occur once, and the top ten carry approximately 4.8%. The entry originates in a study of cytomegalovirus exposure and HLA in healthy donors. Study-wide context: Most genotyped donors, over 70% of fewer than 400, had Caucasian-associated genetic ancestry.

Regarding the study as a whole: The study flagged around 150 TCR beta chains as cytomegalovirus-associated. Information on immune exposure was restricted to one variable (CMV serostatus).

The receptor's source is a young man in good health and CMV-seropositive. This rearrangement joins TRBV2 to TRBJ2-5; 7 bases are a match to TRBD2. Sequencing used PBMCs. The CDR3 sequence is CASSERRLASGETQYF. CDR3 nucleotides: TGTGCCAGCAGTGAACGGCGACTAGCTTCTGGGGAGACCCAGTACTTC.